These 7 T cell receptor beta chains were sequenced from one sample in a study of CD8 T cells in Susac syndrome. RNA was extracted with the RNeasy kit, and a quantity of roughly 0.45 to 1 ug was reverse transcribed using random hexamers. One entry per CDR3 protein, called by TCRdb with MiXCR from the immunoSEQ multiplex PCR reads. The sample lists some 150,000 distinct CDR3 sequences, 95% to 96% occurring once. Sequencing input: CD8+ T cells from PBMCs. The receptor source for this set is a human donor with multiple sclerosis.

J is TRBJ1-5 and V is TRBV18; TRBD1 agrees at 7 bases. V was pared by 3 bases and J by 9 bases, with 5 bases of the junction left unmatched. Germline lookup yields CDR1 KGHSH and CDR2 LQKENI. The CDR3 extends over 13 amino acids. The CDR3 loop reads CASSPGTELPQHF. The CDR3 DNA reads TGTGCCAGCTCACCGGGGACAGAACTGCCCCAGCATTTT.

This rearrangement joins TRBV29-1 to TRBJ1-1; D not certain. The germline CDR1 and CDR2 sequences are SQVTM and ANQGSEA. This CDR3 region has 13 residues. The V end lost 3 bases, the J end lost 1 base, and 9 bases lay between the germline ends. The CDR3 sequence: CSVEVYGNTEAFF. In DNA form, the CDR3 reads TGCAGCGTTGAGGTCTACGGGAACACTGAAGCTTTCTTT.

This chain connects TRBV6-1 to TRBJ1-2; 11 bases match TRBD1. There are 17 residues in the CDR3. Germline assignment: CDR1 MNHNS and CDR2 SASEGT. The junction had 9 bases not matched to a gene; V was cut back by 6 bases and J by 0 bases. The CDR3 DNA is TGTGCCAGCAGCCACCCGGGACAGGGGGACCCTAACTATGGCTACACCTTC. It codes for CASSHPGQGDPNYGYTF.

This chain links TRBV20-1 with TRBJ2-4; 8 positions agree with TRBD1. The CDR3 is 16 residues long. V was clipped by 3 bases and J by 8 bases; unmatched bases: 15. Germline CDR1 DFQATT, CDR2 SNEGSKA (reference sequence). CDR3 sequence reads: CSASVWTGYGEYIQYF. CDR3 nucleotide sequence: TGCAGTGCTAGTGTGTGGACAGGGTACGGGGAATACATTCAGTACTTC.

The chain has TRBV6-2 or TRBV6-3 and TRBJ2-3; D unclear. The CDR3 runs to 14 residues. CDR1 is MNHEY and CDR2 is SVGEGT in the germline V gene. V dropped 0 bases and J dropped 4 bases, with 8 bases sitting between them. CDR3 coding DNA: TGTGCCAGCAGTTACTCAACCGCGGCAGATACGCAGTATTTT. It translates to CASSYSTAADTQYF.

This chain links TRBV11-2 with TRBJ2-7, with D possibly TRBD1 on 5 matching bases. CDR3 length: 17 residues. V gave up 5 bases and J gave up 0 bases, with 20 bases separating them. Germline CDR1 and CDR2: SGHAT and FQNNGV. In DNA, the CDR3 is TGTGCCAGCAGCACCTGGGCTAGGCAGGGTAGCTCCTACGAGCAGTACTTC. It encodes CASSTWARQGSSYEQYF.

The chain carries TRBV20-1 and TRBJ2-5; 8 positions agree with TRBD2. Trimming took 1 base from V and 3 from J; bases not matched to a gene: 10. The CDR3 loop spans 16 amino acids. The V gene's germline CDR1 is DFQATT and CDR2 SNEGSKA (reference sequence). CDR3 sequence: CSARVRLRSGEETQYF. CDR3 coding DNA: TGCAGTGCTAGAGTTCGGCTCCGTAGCGGGGAAGAGACCCAGTACTTC.